Following are 20 T cell receptor beta chains from one sample sequenced in a study of T cells after yellow fever vaccination. MiXCR, applied by TCRdb to the 5' RACE reads, yields one record per CDR3 protein. The repertoire holds 360,000 or so distinct CDR3 sequences, with approximately 10% as singletons. This specimen consisted of PBMCs, obtained on the day of the first yellow fever vaccination. Receptors originate from a man aged 18-30 years who received the YFV17D yellow fever vaccine.

The chain employs TRBV7-2 and TRBJ1-5; D remains ambiguous. Germline V gene data show CDR1 as SGHTA and CDR2 as FQGNSA. This CDR3 is 17 amino acids long. V was trimmed by 5 bases and J by 2 bases, leaving 19 bases between them. The DNA of the CDR3 is TGTGCCAGCAGCACCCGGACGGGATACTGGGGCAATCAGCCCCAGCATTTT. Its translation is CASSTRTGYWGNQPQHF.

This clonotype showed up just a few times. The V and J genes are TRBV7-9 and TRBJ2-1; TRBD1 agrees at 12 bases. The CDR3 totals 16 residues. V was clipped by 5 bases and J by 9 bases; unmatched bases: 11. Germline V gene data show CDR1 as SEHNR and CDR2 as FQNEAQ (reference sequence). The CDR3 DNA reads as TGTGCCAGCAGCATCAAACCGGGACAGGGGGCAACTGAGCAGTTCTTC. This sequence encodes CASSIKPGQGATEQFF.

CDR3 amino acids: CASNFGQGGTDTQYF. CDR3 DNA sequence: TGCGCCAGCAACTTCGGACAGGGTGGTACAGATACGCAGTATTTT. The chain combines TRBV5-1 with TRBJ2-3, with TRBD1 matching 8 bases. Trimming removed 6 bases from V and 3 bases from J; junction bases left unmatched: 9. Germline CDR1 SGHRS, CDR2 YFSETQ. CDR3 length: 15 residues.

The V gene is TRBV7-2, the J gene TRBJ2-2; D is possibly TRBD1 (6 bases). The V and J ends lost 2 bases and 4 bases respectively, with 14 bases between them. The CDR3 loop spans 16 amino acids. Germline assignment: CDR1 SGHTA and CDR2 FQGNSA. CDR3 coding DNA: TGTGCCAGCAGCTTACCCTTGAACAGGGTCACCGGGGAGCTGTTTTTT. As protein: CASSLPLNRVTGELFF. The full variable domain, with the rest looked up from reference TRBV7-2 and TRBJ2-2, is GAGVSQSPSNKVTEKGKDVELRCDPISGHTALYWYRQSLGQGLEFLIYFQGNSAPDKSGLPSDRFSAERTGGSVSTLTIQRTQQEDSAVYLCASSLPLNRVTGELFFGEGSRLTVL.

The chain links TRBV6-6 to TRBJ2-1, with D perhaps TRBD2 (6 bases). V shed 7 bases and J shed 4 bases, with 11 bases lying between them. From germline, CDR1 is MNHNY and CDR2 SVGAGI (reference sequence). CDR3 size: 13 residues. The CDR3 DNA reads as TGTGCCAGCATTCTAGCGCCGTACAATGAGCAGTTCTTC. Its protein is CASILAPYNEQFF.

The rearrangement uses TRBV24-1 and TRBJ1-5; weak D call: TRBD1 (5 bases). This CDR3 region has 13 residues. Trimming took off 11 bases at V and 5 bases at J, with 15 bases between the two ends. Germline CDR1 is KGHDR and CDR2 is SFDVKD. In DNA form, the CDR3 reads TGTGCCAAACCCGCGGGGGGGTATCAGCCCCAGCATTTT. Protein sequence: CAKPAGGYQPQHF.

The genes are TRBV9 and TRBJ1-5; a weak D match, TRBD1 (5 bases). Germline V lookup: CDR1 SGDLS, CDR2 YYNGEE. The CDR3 has 13 amino acids. The V end lost 4 bases, the J end lost 7 bases, and 12 bases lay between the germline ends. This CDR3 reads CASSLSGRQPQHF. In nucleotides, the CDR3 is TGTGCCAGCAGCCTTTCAGGGCGCCAGCCCCAGCATTTT.

The chain employs TRBV27 and TRBJ2-5; 12 bases line up with TRBD2. V dropped 7 bases and J dropped 5; count of bases not matched to a gene: 8. The length of the CDR3 is 15 residues. Germline V gene sequence: CDR1 MNHEY, CDR2 SMNVEV (reference sequence). The CDR3 DNA follows: TGTGCCAGCAAATGGCTAGCGGGGGGGATTGAGACCCAGTACTTC. Its translation is CASKWLAGGIETQYF.

The chain joins TRBV20-1 to TRBJ1-2; the match to TRBD1 covers 12 bases. This CDR3 is built from 15 residues. CDR1 and CDR2 (germline): DFQATT, SNEGSKA (reference sequence). CDR3 region: CFPPPGTGGVYGYTF. The CDR3 DNA reads TGCTTTCCCCCCCCGGGGACAGGGGGCGTCTATGGCTACACCTTC.

The rearrangement uses TRBV27 and TRBJ2-2, with D perhaps assigned TRBD1 or TRBD2 (5 bases each). Deletions cut 5 bases from V and 2 bases from J, with 6 bases between. The CDR3 is 13 residues long. Looked up from germline, CDR1 is MNHEY and CDR2 is SMNVEV (reference sequence). CDR3 sequence (DNA): TGTGCCAGCAGTGGGGGTAACACCGGGGAGCTGTTTTTT. It yields the protein CASSGGNTGELFF.

The sample holds many counts of this clonotype. V gene TRBV12-3 or TRBV12-4 combines with J gene TRBJ2-7; 9 nucleotides align to TRBD1. The V gene end was trimmed by 4 bases and the J gene end by 1 base; junction bases not matched to a gene: 5. The CDR3 extends over 15 amino acids. CDR3 nucleotide sequence: TGTGCCAGCAGTTCCCCGGGACAGGGATCCTACGAGCAGTACTTC. Protein sequence: CASSSPGQGSYEQYF.

This clonotype was observed a handful of times. This chain joins TRBV30 and TRBJ2-7, with D possibly TRBD1 on 5 matching bases. The CDR3 is 13 amino acids. Germline lookup yields CDR1 GTSNPN and CDR2 SVGIG (reference sequence). V gave up 2 bases and J gave up 3 bases, with 11 bases separating them. The CDR3 loop reads CAWSPGRGYEQYF. In DNA, the CDR3 is TGTGCCTGGAGTCCCGGTAGGGGCTACGAGCAGTACTTC.

This rearrangement joins TRBV5-4 to TRBJ2-3, with a weak D call TRBD1 (7 bases). CDR3 length: 14 residues. V gave up 3 bases and J gave up 5 bases, with 13 bases separating them. Germline CDR1 reads SGHNT; CDR2 reads YYREEE (reference sequence). For the CDR3, the DNA is TGTGCCAGCAGCTCCGTTCAGGGGGGAGATACGCAGTATTTT. This codes for CASSSVQGGDTQYF.

The rearrangement uses TRBV29-1 and TRBJ1-2; D ambiguous. Trimming cost V 3 bases and J 2 bases, with 10 bases left between them. CDR3 length equals 13 residues. Germline V gene sequence: CDR1 SQVTM, CDR2 ANQGSEA. CDR3 residues: CSVDLDGNYGYTF. CDR3 DNA sequence: TGCAGCGTTGACTTGGACGGGAACTATGGCTACACCTTC. The entire variable domain, with the rest obtained from reference TRBV29-1 and TRBJ1-2, is as follows: SAVISQKPSRDICQRGTSLTIQCQVDSQVTMMFWYRQQPGQSLTLIATANQGSEATYESGFVIDKFPISRPNLTFSTLTVSNMSPEDSSIYLCSVDLDGNYGYTFGSGTRLTVV.

This clonotype was seen a handful of times. The J gene is TRBJ2-3, the V gene TRBV6-1; tentatively, D is TRBD1 (6 bases). The CDR3 totals 15 residues. CDR1 and CDR2 (germline): MNHNS, SASEGT. Trimming stripped 5 bases from V and 4 bases from J, with 16 bases between. The CDR3 sequence is CASSTGMGGADTQYF. The CDR3 nucleotides read TGTGCCAGCAGTACAGGGATGGGTGGGGCAGATACGCAGTATTTT.

This clonotype was found many times. The chain is built from TRBV5-1 and TRBJ2-7, with D perhaps TRBD1 (6 bases). This CDR3 is built from 13 residues. Trimming left V 4 bases short and J 7 bases short, with 15 bases between. CDR1 and CDR2 (germline): SGHRS, YFSETQ. The CDR3 spells CASSIDQTGEQYF. The CDR3 nucleotides are TGCGCCAGCAGCATCGATCAAACAGGGGAGCAGTACTTC.

As to this clonotype: Possible read error: a much larger clone is one base away. V usage is TRBV21-1 and J usage is TRBJ2-5; the table's D call, TRBD2, has no DNA check behind it. TRBV21-1 is designated a pseudogene. The CDR3 consists of 19 residues. CDR3 sequence (DNA): TGTGCCAGCGGCAAAGTCCCGGTAGCGGGGGGCCGGTCTCAAGAGACCCAGTACTTC. Translating it yields CASGKVPVAGGRSQETQYF.

V and J are TRBV6-5 and TRBJ1-2; a possible D gene is TRBD1 (5 bases). The germline gives CDR1 MNHEY, CDR2 SVGAGI. The V gene lost 2 bases and the J gene lost 6 bases, with 7 bases spanning the gap. The CDR3 sequence is 12 residues long. CDR3 sequence: CASSYRGNGYTF. The CDR3 DNA reads as TGTGCCAGCAGTTACAGGGGAAATGGCTACACCTTC.

Turning to this clonotype: An end of the junction differs from the germline gene, which may be a read error. The rearrangement joins TRBV7-9 to TRBJ2-5, with 11 bases lining up with TRBD2. The CDR3 runs to 17 residues. Germline V gene sequence: CDR1 SEHNR, CDR2 FQNEAQ (reference sequence). CDR3 sequence reads: CASSLAQLTSGGRTLYF. The CDR3 DNA reads TGTGCCAGCAGCTTAGCGCAATTAACTAGCGGGGGACGGACCCTGTACTTC.

The chain is built from TRBV20-1 and TRBJ2-1, with D perhaps TRBD2 (5 bases). The CDR3 spans 16 residues. CDR1 is DFQATT and CDR2 is SNEGSKA in the germline V gene (reference sequence). V gave up 3 bases and J gave up 8 bases, with 23 bases separating them. The CDR3 DNA reads TGCAGTGCTAGGCCGCCCCCAGAGGAGCGAGGGTATGAGCAGTTCTTC. This gives the protein CSARPPPEERGYEQFF.